The rows below give T cell receptor beta chains drawn from one sample of a study of blood T cell repertoires in COVID-19. Clones were read by immunoSEQ multiplex PCR, and TCRdb kept only the in-frame ones, dropping some. The repertoire holds 20,000 to 30,000 clones, with about 90% as singletons. Sequencing used peripheral blood. The source is a woman between 55 and 75 years old with active COVID-19. Each CDR3 is given without its conserved first and last residue. The order of the fields is V gene, CDR3 protein.

v_gene: TRBV2; CDR3aa: ASSWQGNYGYT
v_gene: TRBV13; CDR3aa: ASSSQALSYEQY
v_gene: TRBV11-2; CDR3aa: ASSLDRQGVNEQF
v_gene: TRBV11-2; CDR3aa: ASSRRLAGADTQY
v_gene: TRBV2; CDR3aa: ASKGQGLAANTGELF
v_gene: TRBV19; CDR3aa: ASSPRDSLGPGYT
v_gene: TRBV9; CDR3aa: ASSPLLAGGINEQF
v_gene: TRBV27; CDR3aa: ATTIGTTPYNEQF
v_gene: TRBV6-5; CDR3aa: ASSQGLGSYEQY
v_gene: TRBV21-1; CDR3aa: ASGGQGTYEQY
v_gene: TRBV6-5; CDR3aa: ASSMGGPSTDTQY
v_gene: TRBV9; CDR3aa: ASSTRTGGQETQY
v_gene: TRBV20-1; CDR3aa: SASWGGGYEQY
v_gene: TRBV7-9; CDR3aa: ASSSQGYEQY
v_gene: TRBV28; CDR3aa: ASQTSGTYEQY
v_gene: TRBV28; CDR3aa: ASSSRQGANQPQH
v_gene: TRBV19; CDR3aa: ASSIVAGGGNEQF
v_gene: TRBV6-5; CDR3aa: ASSYDSGKQY
v_gene: TRBV7-8; CDR3aa: ASSPRVGPSVNEQY
v_gene: TRBV9; CDR3aa: ASSAGTDYNEQF
v_gene: TRBV9; CDR3aa: ASSPRLAAAYNEQF
v_gene: TRBV21-1; CDR3aa: ASSKAGGRGNNEQF
v_gene: TRBV28; CDR3aa: ASSRPGSYNEQF
v_gene: TRBV24-1; CDR3aa: ATGGQGTDTQY
v_gene: TRBV6-1; CDR3aa: ASSEISGLYEQY
v_gene: TRBV9; CDR3aa: ASSGKGQLTGELF
v_gene: TRBV9; CDR3aa: ASSVGELVPPIYNEQF
v_gene: TRBV2; CDR3aa: ASSQTGDGFRQPQH
v_gene: TRBV21-1; CDR3aa: ASSKLVGGRFIYEQY
v_gene: TRBV12-3/TRBV12-4; CDR3aa: ASRSGQGQEAF
v_gene: TRBV7-2; CDR3aa: ASSLEQGSYEQY
v_gene: TRBV6-5; CDR3aa: ASSPGHSNQPQH
v_gene: TRBV3-1/TRBV3-2; CDR3aa: ASSHLRSMNGELF